This TCR beta chain derives from a study of human T cells and chemical hapten exposure. The wider study: A 2 cm by 2 cm inner upper arm patch received 2% DPC for sensitization. The study lasted 20 to 25 weeks, and patients were dosed weekly with diphenylcyclopropenone on the scalp throughout.

Individual cDNA molecules in this library carried unique molecular identifiers. One entry per CDR3 protein results from TCRdb running MiXCR on the RACE reads. Of 300,000 to 450,000 distinct CDR3 sequences listed, about 5% were seen once; the top ten hold more than 8%. Time point indicated: pre-sensitization, week 0. Regarding treatment: therapeutic diphenylcyclopropenone sensitization with weekly scalp DPC. Germline assignment: CDR1 LGHDT and CDR2 YNNKEL (reference sequence). The CDR3 spans 13 residues. After removal of 4 bases from V and 3 bases from J, the junction contained 2 bases not matched to a gene.

The V gene is TRBV3-1, the J gene TRBJ1-1; 7 nucleotides match TRBD1. The source of this sequence is a woman in her late teens or twenties with alopecia areata. Some clones in this sample may be carry-over from other donors' samples. The specimen comprised whole blood, sampled in connection with sensitization to the hapten diphenylcyclopropenone (DPC). The CDR3 DNA follows: TGTGCCAGCAGCCGGAGGGGGCACACTGAAGCTTTCTTT. Translated: CASSRRGHTEAFF.